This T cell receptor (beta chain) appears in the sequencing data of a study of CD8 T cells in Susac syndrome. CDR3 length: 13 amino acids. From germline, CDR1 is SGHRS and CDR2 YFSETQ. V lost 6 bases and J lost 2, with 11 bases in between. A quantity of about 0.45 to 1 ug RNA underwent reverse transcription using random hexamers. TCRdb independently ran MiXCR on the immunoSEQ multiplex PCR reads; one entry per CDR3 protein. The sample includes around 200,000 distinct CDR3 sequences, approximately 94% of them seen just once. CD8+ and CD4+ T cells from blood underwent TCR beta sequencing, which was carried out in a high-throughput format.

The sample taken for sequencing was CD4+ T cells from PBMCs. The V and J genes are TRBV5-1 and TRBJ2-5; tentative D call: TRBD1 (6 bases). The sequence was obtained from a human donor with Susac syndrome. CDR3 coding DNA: TGCGCCAGCAACGTCCAGGGGCAAGAGACCCAGTACTTC. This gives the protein CASNVQGQETQYF.